A selection of T cell receptor beta chains follows, all from one sample in a study of radiation and T cells in renal cell carcinoma. Generated by immunoSEQ multiplex PCR, the TCRdb table keeps only in-frame clones and is missing some. The sample has tens of thousands of clones, about 86% seen once; the top ten hold approximately 22%. The sample here was blood, taken from a patient whose treatment included radiotherapy and nephrectomy. The origin of the receptors is a woman between 50 and 59 years old with renal cell carcinoma. Each CDR3 is given with its conserved first and last residue. Fields, in order: V gene, clone size, D gene, J gene, CDR3 length, CDR3 DNA, CDR3 protein. A D gene is named only where the DNA matches it firmly. Expanded clones get a size class; other rows say once, few or many, or leave the size out.

V: TRBV9
size: few
D: TRBD1
J: TRBJ1-1
length: 14
DNA: TGTGCCAGCAGCTTGAGGACAGGGAGCACTGAAGCTTTCTTT
CDR3: CASSLRTGSTEAFF

V: TRBV6-5
size: few
D: TRBD1
J: TRBJ1-6
length: 13
DNA: TGTGCCAGCAATCGACAGGGGGATTCACCCCTCCACTTT
CDR3: CASNRQGDSPLHF

V: TRBV7-9
size: few
D: TRBD1
J: TRBJ2-7
length: 12
DNA: TGTGCCAGCAGCTGGGACAGCTACGAGCAGTACTTC
CDR3: CASSWDSYEQYF

V: TRBV10-3
size: .
D: .
J: TRBJ2-7
length: 13
DNA: TGTGCCATCAGTGTTAAGGCGCCCTACGAGCAGTACTTC
CDR3: CAISVKAPYEQYF

V: TRBV14
size: .
D: .
J: TRBJ1-2
length: 14
DNA: TGTGCCAGCAGCCAGACCAGAGGACAGCTTGGCTACACCTTC
CDR3: CASSQTRGQLGYTF

V: TRBV7-3
size: .
D: TRBD1
J: TRBJ2-2
length: 16
DNA: TGTGCCAGCAGCCCTCGTCCCGGGACAGGGACCGGGGAGCTGTTTTTT
CDR3: CASSPRPGTGTGELFF

V: TRBV9
size: .
D: TRBD2
J: TRBJ2-5
length: 14
DNA: TGTGCCAGCAGCCTAGCGGGGGGGCAAGAGACCCAGTACTTC
CDR3: CASSLAGGQETQYF

V: TRBV5-8
size: .
D: TRBD1
J: TRBJ1-5
length: 15
DNA: TGTGCCAGCAGCTTGTGGGACAGGGTGAGACAGCCCCAGCATTTT
CDR3: CASSLWDRVRQPQHF

V: TRBV5-4
size: .
D: TRBD1
J: TRBJ1-5
length: 14
DNA: TGTGCCAGCAGCTTAGGGACAGGTAATCAGCCCCAGCATTTT
CDR3: CASSLGTGNQPQHF

V: TRBV9
size: once
D: .
J: TRBJ1-2
length: 14
DNA: TGTGCCAGCAGCCAATACGGCAATGGGTATGGCTACACCTTC
CDR3: CASSQYGNGYGYTF

V: TRBV7-2
size: .
D: TRBD2
J: TRBJ2-3
length: 14
DNA: TGTGCCAGCAGCGTTAGCGGGACCGAAGATACGCAGTATTTT
CDR3: CASSVSGTEDTQYF

V: TRBV27
size: .
D: TRBD2
J: TRBJ2-1
length: 15
DNA: TGTGCCAGCAGCCGGGGACTAGCGACTTACAATGAGCAGTTCTTC
CDR3: CASSRGLATYNEQFF

V: TRBV4-3
size: .
D: .
J: TRBJ1-5
length: 16
DNA: TGCGCCAGCAGCCAATCTAAGGCCGTTAGCAATCAGCCCCAGCATTTT
CDR3: CASSQSKAVSNQPQHF

V: TRBV28
size: .
D: TRBD2
J: TRBJ2-7
length: 16
DNA: TGTGCCAGCAGTGCCGGACTAGCGGGGGGGCGATTCGAGCAGTACTTC
CDR3: CASSAGLAGGRFEQYF

V: TRBV7-2
size: .
D: TRBD2
J: TRBJ2-7
length: 15
DNA: TGTGCCAGCAGCATCCGGACTAGCGGCTCCTACGAGCAGTACTTC
CDR3: CASSIRTSGSYEQYF

V: TRBV6-1
size: .
D: .
J: TRBJ1-1
length: 16
DNA: TGTGCCAGCAGTGAACTTTCCGGACAAATGAACACTGAAGCTTTCTTT
CDR3: CASSELSGQMNTEAFF

V: TRBV14
size: .
D: .
J: TRBJ1-2
length: 12
DNA: TGTGCCAGCAGCCAATGGCACTATGGCTACACCTTC
CDR3: CASSQWHYGYTF

V: TRBV27
size: .
D: .
J: TRBJ2-7
length: 13
DNA: TGTGCCAGCAGTTTAGGCCCCTTTGCCGAGCAGTACTTC
CDR3: CASSLGPFAEQYF

V: TRBV10-3
size: .
D: TRBD2
J: TRBJ2-7
length: 14
DNA: TGTGCCATCAGTCTAGCGGGAGTTACGGAAGAGCAGTACTTC
CDR3: CAISLAGVTEEQYF

V: TRBV4-1
size: .
D: .
J: TRBJ1-1
length: 15
DNA: TGCGCCAGCAGCCTCACCCCGGGGGGCGCGACTGAAGCTTTCTTT
CDR3: CASSLTPGGATEAFF

V: TRBV5-1
size: .
D: .
J: TRBJ1-5
length: 14
DNA: TGCGCCAGCAGCCCGATTAGACTAAATCAGCCCCAGCATTTT
CDR3: CASSPIRLNQPQHF

V: TRBV4-1
size: .
D: TRBD1
J: TRBJ1-3
length: 15
DNA: TGCGCCAGCAGCCAAGGGGACAGGGCTGGAAACACCATATATTTT
CDR3: CASSQGDRAGNTIYF

V: TRBV10-3
size: .
D: .
J: TRBJ1-1
length: 13
DNA: TGTGCCATCAGATTGACGGGAAACACTGAAGCTTTCTTT
CDR3: CAIRLTGNTEAFF

V: TRBV7-8
size: .
D: .
J: TRBJ2-5
length: 13
DNA: TGTGCCAGCAGCCGATGGGTCCAAGAGACCCAGTACTTC
CDR3: CASSRWVQETQYF

V: TRBV7-2
size: .
D: .
J: TRBJ2-2
length: 16
DNA: TGTGCCAGCACCCCAACGACGACTATTCTCACCGGGGAGCTGTTTTTT
CDR3: CASTPTTTILTGELFF

V: TRBV30
size: .
D: .
J: TRBJ1-4
length: 13
DNA: TGTGCCTGGAGTACCGGATCTAATGAAAAACTGTTTTTT
CDR3: CAWSTGSNEKLFF

V: TRBV6-9
size: once
D: .
J: TRBJ1-1
length: 16
DNA: TGTGCCAGCAGTTTCTCGTGGCGTCCCTTAGGCACTGAAGCTTTCTTT
CDR3: CASSFSWRPLGTEAFF

V: TRBV7-3
size: .
D: TRBD1
J: TRBJ1-1
length: 13
DNA: TGTGCCAGCAGCGTAGGACAGGGCTCTGGAGCTTTCTTT
CDR3: CASSVGQGSGAFF

V: TRBV7-2
size: .
D: .
J: TRBJ2-4
length: 15
DNA: TGTGCCAGCAGCTTATGGGGCTCAGACAAAAACATTCAGTACTTC
CDR3: CASSLWGSDKNIQYF

V: TRBV6-5
size: .
D: .
J: TRBJ2-7
length: 13
DNA: TGTGCCACCCGGTCGGGTGGGGGCTACGAGCAGTACTTC
CDR3: CATRSGGGYEQYF

V: TRBV9
size: .
D: TRBD1
J: TRBJ1-1
length: 16
DNA: TGTGCCAGCAGCGTAGTTGGTGGGACAGGGTTTACTGAAGCTTTCTTT
CDR3: CASSVVGGTGFTEAFF

V: TRBV7-9
size: .
D: .
J: TRBJ1-4
length: 14
DNA: TGTGCCAGCAGCTTAGAAGGGTTTAATGAAAAACTGTTTTTT
CDR3: CASSLEGFNEKLFF

V: TRBV10-2
size: .
D: .
J: TRBJ2-1
length: 14
DNA: TGCGCCAGCAGTGATTTGGACCGCTACAATGAGCAGTTCTTC
CDR3: CASSDLDRYNEQFF

V: TRBV21-1
size: .
D: .
J: TRBJ1-4
length: 17
DNA: TGTGCCAGCAGCAAAGATCGAGGGATGCGGGCTAATGAAAAACTGTTTTTT
CDR3: CASSKDRGMRANEKLFF

V: TRBV28
size: .
D: TRBD1
J: TRBJ1-2
length: 12
DNA: TGTGCCAGCAGAATCACAGGGGGTGGCTACACCTTC
CDR3: CASRITGGGYTF

V: TRBV6-5
size: .
D: .
J: TRBJ1-2
length: 14
DNA: TGTGCCAGCAGTTCTCTACAACTAGTCTATGGCTACACCTTC
CDR3: CASSSLQLVYGYTF

V: TRBV27
size: .
D: .
J: TRBJ2-1
length: 13
DNA: TGTGCCAGCAGTTTATCCAGGGGCAATGAGCAGTTCTTC
CDR3: CASSLSRGNEQFF

V: TRBV5-1
size: .
D: .
J: TRBJ2-1
length: 14
DNA: TGCGCCAGCAGCACGGTTGTCGGACCCAATGAGCAGTTCTTC
CDR3: CASSTVVGPNEQFF

V: TRBV28
size: .
D: .
J: TRBJ2-5
length: 13
DNA: TGTGCCAGCAGTTCGGGACTCCCAGAGACCCAGTACTTC
CDR3: CASSSGLPETQYF

V: TRBV5-1
size: .
D: .
J: TRBJ2-3
length: 16
DNA: TGCGCCAGCAGCTTGGGGTCTAGGGGGGGCACAGATACGCAGTATTTT
CDR3: CASSLGSRGGTDTQYF

V: TRBV9
size: .
D: TRBD1
J: TRBJ1-1
length: 13
DNA: TGTGCCAGCAGCGTAAGGGGACAGGGTGAAGCTTTCTTT
CDR3: CASSVRGQGEAFF

V: TRBV9
size: .
D: .
J: TRBJ2-3
length: 15
DNA: TGTGCCAGCAGCGGGGCGGCGGAGAGCACAGATACGCAGTATTTT
CDR3: CASSGAAESTDTQYF

V: TRBV28
size: .
D: .
J: TRBJ2-2
length: 15
DNA: TGTGCCAGCAAGAAGGGGACTTCTAACACCGGGGAGCTGTTTTTT
CDR3: CASKKGTSNTGELFF

V: TRBV28
size: once
D: TRBD2
J: TRBJ2-3
length: 17
DNA: TGTGCCAGCAGTACTAGCGGGTACGGAGACGGTACAGATACGCAGTATTTT
CDR3: CASSTSGYGDGTDTQYF

V: TRBV7-3
size: .
D: .
J: TRBJ2-7
length: 16
DNA: TGTGCCAGCAGCCCCCAGGGCGGTAGCGGATCCTACGAGCAGTACTTC
CDR3: CASSPQGGSGSYEQYF

V: TRBV28
size: few
D: .
J: TRBJ2-7
length: 14
DNA: TGTGCCAGCAGCTCAAAAAAGGGCTTCCACGAGCAGTACTTC
CDR3: CASSSKKGFHEQYF

V: TRBV5-1
size: .
D: .
J: TRBJ1-2
length: 13
DNA: TGCGCCAGCAGCTCCCAAGTCTTGGGTGGCTACACCTTC
CDR3: CASSSQVLGGYTF